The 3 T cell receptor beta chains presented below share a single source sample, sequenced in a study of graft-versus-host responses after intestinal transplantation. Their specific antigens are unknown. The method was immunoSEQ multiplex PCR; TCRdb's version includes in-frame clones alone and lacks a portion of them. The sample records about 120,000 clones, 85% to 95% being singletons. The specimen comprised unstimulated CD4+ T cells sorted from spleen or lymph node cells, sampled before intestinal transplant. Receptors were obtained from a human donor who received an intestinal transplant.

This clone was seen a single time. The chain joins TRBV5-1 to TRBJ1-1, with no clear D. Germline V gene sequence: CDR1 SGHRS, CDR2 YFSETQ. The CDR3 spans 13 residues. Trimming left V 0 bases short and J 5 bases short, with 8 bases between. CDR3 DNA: TGCGCCAGCAGCTTGGCCTTAGGTACTGAAGCTTTCTTT. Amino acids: CASSLALGTEAFF.

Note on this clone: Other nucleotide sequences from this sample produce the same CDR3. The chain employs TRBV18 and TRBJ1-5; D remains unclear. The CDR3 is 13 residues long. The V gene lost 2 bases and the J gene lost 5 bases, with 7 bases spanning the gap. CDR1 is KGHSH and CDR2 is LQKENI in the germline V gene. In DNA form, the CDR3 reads TGTGCCAGCTCACCAGGCAGAGATCAGCCCCAGCATTTT. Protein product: CASSPGRDQPQHF. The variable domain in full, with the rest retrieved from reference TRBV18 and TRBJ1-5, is NAGVMQNPRHLVRRRGQEARLRCSPMKGHSHVYWYRQLPEEGLKFMVYLQKENIIDESGMPKERFSAEFPKEGPSILRIQQVVRGDSAAYFCASSPGRDQPQHFGDGTRLSIL.

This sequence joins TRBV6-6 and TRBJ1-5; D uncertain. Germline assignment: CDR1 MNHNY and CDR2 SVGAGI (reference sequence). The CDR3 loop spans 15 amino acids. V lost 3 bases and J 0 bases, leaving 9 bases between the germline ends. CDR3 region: CASSYQDGSNQPQHF. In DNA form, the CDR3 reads TGTGCCAGCAGTTATCAGGACGGTAGCAATCAGCCCCAGCATTTT.